This record covers a single T cell receptor beta chain. Its antigen is still unknown. Nothing much larger sits one base from this clone, and base qualities are not available. Another Seattle source contributed samples from volunteer blood donors who had recovered from COVID-19. Each collaborating institution followed its own protocols to collect whole blood in K2EDTA tubes. For TCRbeta analysis, collaborators shipped samples in one of three forms: frozen whole blood, isolated PBMCs, or DNA extracted from either of those sample types. TCRbeta CDR3 regions were amplified from genomic DNA using the immunoSEQ Assay, a bias-controlled multiplex PCR. On the study's bioinformatics: Within the assay, amplification of reference gene primers was used to estimate how many nucleated cells each sample contained. To quantify the absolute abundance of each unique TCRbeta CDR3 rearrangement, sequence reads were collapsed and filtered. For each sample, productive Simpson clonality was calculated as the square root of Simpson's diversity index across productive rearrangements. The immuneACCESS repertoire file appears here via TCRdb, limited to in-frame rearrangements. These files lack a portion of the clones; in checked studies, under half of the deficit traces to unresolved V genes, and the cause of the others is not known. V, J and clone size derive from that table, while D and trimming were established from the DNA sequence. The sample table contains about 300,000 clones; only one count was recorded for around 88% of them. The ten most abundant clones make up roughly 6.9% of the sample.

The source of the sample is a study of blood T cell repertoires in COVID-19 (dated by TCRdb to the early 2020s). Context from the whole study: The collaborator samples originated in the United States, Italy and Spain and spanned the acute and convalescent phases of COVID-19. Subjects who had been exposed to COVID-19, were actively infected with it, or had recovered from it provided the deeply sampled blood TCRbeta repertoires that made up the dataset. The repertoires were made available in a free public database intended to serve as a resource for research on the immune response to SARS-CoV-2. Nearly every sample came with metadata listing a de-identified subject ID, COVID-19 status, age in years and sex. Where available, HLA class I and class II types were taken from metadata supplied by the sample provider and were not determined by assay-based typing. The material from the prospective study consisted of cDNA or gDNA derived from T cells, B-cell-depleted T cells, or PBMCs. The samples were drawn from two sources: the first 160 participants of the ongoing ImmuneRACE study, and 1,254 subjects contributed by 6 global collaborators.

Sequences LGHNA (CDR1) and YSLEER (CDR2) are obtained from the germline V gene. From its cysteine to its phenylalanine, the CDR3 spans 17 amino acids. Solely the CDR3 DNA is kept, with 51 bases framed from the first base. V and J lose 1 base and 0 bases, and a span of 15 bases separates them. The paper as a whole reports these results and caveats: The amount of clinical and demographic metadata varied by source and participant and was provided uncurated.

Sequencing was carried out using peripheral blood. The chain is made from TRBV4-3 and TRBJ1-2; D gene: possibly TRBD1, on 6 matching bases. The TCR originated in a woman aged 30 to 39 who had recovered from COVID-19. The CDR3 loop reads CASSQGSYRDTNYGYTF. The sequence in DNA is TGCGCCAGCAGCCAAGGCTCATACCGGGACACTAACTATGGCTACACCTTC.